These 27 T cell receptor beta chains came from one sample sequenced in a study of technical replicates of blood from a few donors. Clones were sequenced by immunoSEQ multiplex PCR, and TCRdb holds only the in-frame ones, with some missing. The sample yields some 87,000 clones, 85% to 95% seen once. Sequenced sample: T cells isolated from PBMCs. Receptor source: a human donor in good health.

The chain couples TRBV28 to TRBJ1-2, with D maybe TRBD1 (5 bases). The V gene's germline CDR1 is MDHEN and CDR2 SYDVKM. V lost 3 bases, J lost 5 bases, and 22 bases lay in between. The CDR3 loop spans 17 amino acids. The DNA of the CDR3 is TGTGCCAGCAGTTTCTCCGATTCGGGCAGGGTCATTTATGGCTACACCTTC. It specifies CASSFSDSGRVIYGYTF.

This sequence joins TRBV7-3 and TRBJ1-2, with 7 positions matching TRBD1. CDR1 and CDR2 (germline): SGHTA, FQGTGA. The CDR3 has 14 residues. V lost 10 bases to trimming and J lost 4 bases; unmatched junction nucleotides: 12. The CDR3 loop reads CATQLRGLSYGYTF. The CDR3 DNA sequence: TGTGCCACCCAGCTTAGGGGGCTCAGCTATGGCTACACCTTC.

V usage is TRBV20-1 and J usage is TRBJ2-5; no firm D call. The CDR3 consists of 11 residues. Per the germline V gene, CDR1 is DFQATT and CDR2 is SNEGSKA (reference sequence). V was cut by 5 bases and J by 5 bases, with 9 bases left in between. The CDR3, as DNA: TGCAGTGCTGGTGACGGGGAGACCCAGTACTTC. Its translation is CSAGDGETQYF.

The chain is built from TRBV25-1 and TRBJ2-3, with a possible D match to TRBD1 (5 bases). The CDR3 has 17 amino acids. Trimming pared 1 base from V and 0 bases from J, leaving 14 bases between. Germline assignment: CDR1 MGHDK and CDR2 SYGVNS. CDR3 sequence: CASSELGLTTSTDTQYF. The CDR3 nucleotides are TGTGCCAGCAGTGAATTGGGGCTGACAACTAGCACAGATACGCAGTATTTT.

The rearrangement uses TRBV5-4 and TRBJ2-1, with TRBD2 matching 11 bases. The CDR3 is made up of 15 amino acids. Unmatched junction bases numbered 6, after V lost 5 bases and J lost 5 bases. CDR1 is SGHNT, CDR2 YYREEE, per germline (reference sequence). The DNA for the CDR3 is TGTGCCAGCAGGACGCTAGCGGGAGGCAACAATGAGCAGTTCTTC. Its protein is CASRTLAGGNNEQFF.

The chain couples TRBV4-2 to TRBJ2-5; perhaps TRBD2 as D (6 bases). Germline V lookup: CDR1 LGHNA, CDR2 YNFKEQ. The CDR3 totals 14 residues. Deletions cut 2 bases from V and 2 bases from J, with 9 bases between. In nucleotides, the CDR3 is TGTGCCAGCAGCCAATCGGGAGCACAAGAGACCCAGTACTTC. This translates into CASSQSGAQETQYF.

The chain combines TRBV5-1 with TRBJ2-7; 7 bases fit TRBD1. The V gene end was trimmed by 3 bases and the J gene end by 0 bases; junction bases not matched to a gene: 6. Per the germline V gene, CDR1 is SGHRS and CDR2 is YFSETQ. The length of the CDR3 is 15 residues. CDR3: CASSSQGSSSYEQYF. Here the CDR3 DNA reads TGCGCCAGCAGCTCACAGGGGTCCAGCTCCTACGAGCAGTACTTC.

The chain uses TRBV7-3 and TRBJ2-2, with D unclear. V was shortened by 1 base and J by 1 base, with 4 bases between the two germline ends. The germline V gene encodes CDR1 SGHTA and CDR2 FQGTGA. The CDR3 is 14 amino acids. CDR3 residues: CASSLRLNTGELFF. The CDR3 DNA reads as TGTGCCAGCAGCTTAAGACTGAACACCGGGGAGCTGTTTTTT. Looking up the rest from reference TRBV7-3 and TRBJ2-2 gives the full variable domain: GAGVSQTPSNKVTEKGKYVELRCDPISGHTALYWYRQSLGQGPEFLIYFQGTGAADDSGLPNDRFFAVRPEGSVSTLKIQRTERGDSAVYLCASSLRLNTGELFFGEGSRLTVL.

The chain recombines TRBV4-1 with TRBJ1-1; 8 nucleotides agree with TRBD1. V lost 4 bases, J lost 5 bases, and 3 bases stayed unmatched. Per germline, CDR1 MGHRA and CDR2 YSYEKL. This CDR3 spans 13 amino acids. CDR3 loop: CASSRQGNTEAFF. CDR3 DNA: TGCGCCAGCAGCCGACAGGGGAATACTGAAGCTTTCTTT.

V usage is TRBV11-3 and J usage is TRBJ2-7, with D maybe TRBD2 (6 bases). The CDR3 has 13 residues. V lost 4 bases and J lost 4, with 11 bases in between. Per germline, CDR1 SGHNT and CDR2 YENEEA. CDR3 in amino acids: CASSSGLLYEQYF. Written as DNA, the CDR3 is TGTGCCAGCAGCTCTGGACTACTATACGAGCAGTACTTC.

V and J are TRBV6-1 and TRBJ2-1, with 10 bases matching TRBD1. Per germline, CDR1 MNHNS and CDR2 SASEGT. This CDR3 has 15 amino acids. Trimming cost V 8 bases and J 4 bases; bases outside gene matches: 8. This chain's CDR3 is CASPETGGAYNEQFF. The CDR3 nucleotides read TGTGCCAGCCCCGAGACAGGGGGCGCATACAATGAGCAGTTCTTC.

This chain links TRBV9 with TRBJ1-3, with D tentatively TRBD1 (6 bases). Germline assignment: CDR1 SGDLS and CDR2 YYNGEE. The CDR3 consists of 14 residues. Deletions cut 3 bases from V and 3 bases from J, with 10 bases between. The CDR3 sequence is CASSEGQNGNTIYF. The CDR3, as DNA: TGTGCCAGCAGCGAGGGACAAAATGGAAACACCATATATTTT.

The genes are TRBV4-2 and TRBJ2-6; perhaps TRBD1 as D (6 bases). Germline lookup yields CDR1 LGHNA and CDR2 YNFKEQ. V was cut by 0 bases and J by 0 bases, with 9 bases left in between. CDR3 length: 17 amino acids. CDR3 sequence reads: CASSQEDRSSGANVLTF. The CDR3 DNA sequence: TGTGCCAGCAGCCAAGAGGACAGAAGCTCTGGGGCCAACGTCCTGACTTTC.

The CDR3 nucleotides are TGTGCCAGTTCAACCGGGGGCTACGAGCAGTACTTC. Its protein product is CASSTGGYEQYF. The rearrangement uses TRBV19 and TRBJ2-7; tentative D call: TRBD2 (6 bases). The CDR3 is 12 residues long. Trimming took off 8 bases at V and 3 bases at J, with 11 bases between the two ends. Germline V CDR1 and CDR2: LNHDA, SQIVND (reference sequence). Based on the CDR3 plus reference TRBV19 and TRBJ2-7, the full variable domain is DGGITQSPKYLFRKEGQNVTLSCEQNLNHDAMYWYRQDPGQGLRLIYYSQIVNDFQKGDIAEGYSVSREKKESFPLTVTSAQKNPTAFYLCASSTGGYEQYFGPGTRLTVT.

The V call is TRBV19, the J call TRBJ2-7, with TRBD2 identical over 13 bases. Germline CDR1 LNHDA, CDR2 SQIVND (reference sequence). The CDR3 is 15 residues long. Germline trimming cut 5 bases from V and 2 bases from J; bases unmatched to any gene: 3. The CDR3: CASSEGLAGPYEQYF. In DNA, the CDR3 is TGTGCCAGTAGTGAGGGACTAGCGGGGCCCTACGAGCAGTACTTC.

V is TRBV5-6 and J is TRBJ1-1, with D unresolved. V was trimmed by 5 bases and J by 0 bases, leaving 20 bases between them. The CDR3 loop spans 17 amino acids. CDR1 is SGHDT, CDR2 YYEEEE, per germline. CDR3 nucleotides: TGTGCCAGCAGTCCCCTCGGAGCGGCCCCGTTGAACACTGAAGCTTTCTTT. Its protein product is CASSPLGAAPLNTEAFF.

V and J are TRBV7-3 and TRBJ2-1; TRBD2 agrees at 11 bases. J gave up 6 bases and V 5 bases, and 6 bases lay outside the gene matches. The CDR3 loop spans 15 amino acids. The germline CDR1 and CDR2 sequences are SGHTA and FQGTGA. The CDR3 loop reads CASSRTSGSLNEQFF. CDR3 nucleotide sequence: TGTGCCAGCAGCCGTACTAGCGGGAGCCTCAATGAGCAGTTCTTC.

This chain uses TRBV7-2 with TRBJ1-5; D call uncertain. With 5 bases removed from V and 5 bases from J, the gap between germline ends came to 13 bases. CDR1 and CDR2 from the germline V gene are SGHTA and FQGNSA. This CDR3 contains 14 residues. This CDR3 reads CASSPPDGDQPQHF. The DNA for the CDR3 is TGTGCCAGCAGCCCCCCGGACGGGGATCAGCCCCAGCATTTT. The full variable domain, its missing parts supplied by reference TRBV7-2 and TRBJ1-5, is GAGVSQSPSNKVTEKGKDVELRCDPISGHTALYWYRQSLGQGLEFLIYFQGNSAPDKSGLPSDRFSAERTGGSVSTLTIQRTQQEDSAVYLCASSPPDGDQPQHFGDGTRLSIL.

This chain links TRBV4-3 with TRBJ2-7; weak D call: TRBD2 (6 bases). Deletions cut 0 bases from V and 0 bases from J, with 9 bases between. The CDR3 runs to 15 residues. Germline-derived CDR1 and CDR2 are LGHNA and YSLEER. The CDR3 DNA reads TGCGCCAGCAGCCAAGATAGCGGAAGCTCCTACGAGCAGTACTTC. This gives the protein CASSQDSGSSYEQYF.

The chain employs TRBV10-3 and TRBJ2-3, with 12 positions matching TRBD2. The V and J ends lost 4 bases and 1 base, in that order; junction bases with no gene match: 9. In germline, CDR1 is ENHRY, CDR2 SYGVKD. The CDR3 is 18 residues long. DNA for the CDR3: TGTGCCATCAGTGCAAGACTAGCGGGGGAAAGGGGCACAGATACGCAGTATTTT. Its protein product is CAISARLAGERGTDTQYF.

The V gene is TRBV27, the J gene TRBJ2-7; D call uncertain. Germline CDR1 and CDR2: MNHEY and SMNVEV (reference sequence). The V gene lost 2 bases and the J gene lost 3 bases, with 14 bases spanning the gap. This CDR3 is 15 amino acids long. In DNA form, the CDR3 reads TGTGCCAGCAGTTTAGCCTCAGAGGATTTCTACGAGCAGTACTTC. Its translation is CASSLASEDFYEQYF.

This sequence joins TRBV6-5 and TRBJ1-5; TRBD1 might be the D (6 bases). This CDR3 contains 14 residues. V lost 6 bases, J lost 6 bases, and 15 bases lay in between. The V gene's germline CDR1 is MNHEY and CDR2 SVGAGI. The DNA of the CDR3 is TGTGCCAGCAGATCAACAGGGACGGGTCAGCCCCAGCATTTT. Amino acids: CASRSTGTGQPQHF.

The rearrangement uses TRBV28 and TRBJ2-2; a possible D gene is TRBD2 (5 bases). V gave up 3 bases and J gave up 5 bases, with 13 bases separating them. This CDR3 comprises 15 residues. Germline loops: CDR1 MDHEN, CDR2 SYDVKM. CDR3 loop: CASSFQAAATGELFF. The CDR3 coding sequence is TGTGCCAGCAGTTTTCAGGCAGCGGCTACCGGGGAGCTGTTTTTT.

The chain combines TRBV9 with TRBJ1-1; D unclear. Between the trimmed V and J ends, which lost 5 bases and 3 bases, there was a span of 17 bases. The germline V gene has CDR1 SGDLS and CDR2 YYNGEE. The CDR3 totals 15 residues. DNA of the CDR3: TGTGCCAGCAGTGAAGTTCTGGGAGCCTACACTGAAGCTTTCTTT. Its protein is CASSEVLGAYTEAFF.

The chain is built from TRBV6-6 and TRBJ1-1; perhaps TRBD1 as D (5 bases). CDR3 length: 13 residues. Trimming left V 8 bases short and J 4 bases short, with 14 bases between. The germline gives CDR1 MNHNY, CDR2 SVGAGI (reference sequence). The CDR3 is CASLSVGGTEAFF. CDR3 DNA sequence: TGTGCCAGCCTTAGCGTGGGGGGCACTGAAGCTTTCTTT.

For the CDR3, the DNA is TGTGCCAGCAGTTTTAGAGAGAACACTGAAGCTTTCTTT. Translated: CASSFRENTEAFF. V usage is TRBV27 and J usage is TRBJ1-1, with D uncertain. This CDR3 spans 13 amino acids. Per germline, CDR1 MNHEY and CDR2 SMNVEV (reference sequence). Between the trimmed V and J ends, which lost 3 bases and 1 base, there was a span of 6 bases.

The V and J genes are TRBV7-6 and TRBJ2-1, with TRBD2 identical over 10 bases. Germline-derived CDR1 and CDR2 are SGHVS and FNYEAQ. V was pared by 3 bases and J by 5 bases, with 4 bases of the junction left unmatched. This CDR3 spans 15 amino acids. The CDR3 DNA follows: TGTGCCAGCAGCTTTAATCTAGCGGGGGACAATGAGCAGTTCTTC. Protein sequence: CASSFNLAGDNEQFF.